This entry features one T cell receptor beta chain sequence. The target of this receptor is not known. No much larger clone exists at a distance of one base, and base qualities are not known. TCRbeta CDR3 regions were amplified from genomic DNA by means of the immunoSEQ Assay, a bias-controlled multiplex PCR. For the original study's pipeline: Nucleated cell counts per sample were estimated from amplification of reference gene primers within the assay. To quantify the absolute abundance of each unique TCRbeta CDR3 rearrangement, sequence reads were collapsed and filtered. For each sample, productive Simpson clonality was calculated by taking the square root of Simpson's diversity index across productive rearrangements. TCRdb's version of the immuneACCESS table is confined to in-frame rearrangements and falls short of the full clone set. An unresolved V gene accounts for under half of the shortfall where checked; the remainder is of unknown origin. Clonal size and the V and J genes are those of that table, whereas D and trimming came from the DNA. This sample lists a few hundred thousand clones; around 80% were detected once. The ten largest account for less than 20% of the sample.

The cysteine opens and the phenylalanine closes a CDR3 of 13 amino acids. The retained sequence is limited to the CDR3, 39 bases, with the frame set at the first base. Based on the germline V gene (reference sequence), the CDR1 and CDR2 sequences are SGHKS and YYEKEE. V loses 0 bases, J loses 5 bases, and the germline ends lie 6 bases apart. These data belong to a study of blood T cell repertoires in COVID-19 (dated by TCRdb to the early 2020s). Concerning the study at large: Samples from collaborators originated in the United States, Italy and Spain and spanned both the acute and convalescent phases of COVID-19. The prospective study material was composed of cDNA or gDNA derived from T cells, B-cell-depleted T cells, or PBMCs. Subjects who had been exposed to COVID-19, were actively infected with it, or had recovered from it provided the deeply sampled blood TCRbeta repertoires that made up the dataset. The repertoires were made available in a free public database intended to serve as a resource for research on the immune response to SARS-CoV-2. The samples were drawn from two sources: the first 160 participants of the ongoing ImmuneRACE study, and 1,200 or so subjects contributed by 6 global collaborators. Sample metadata almost always included a de-identified subject ID, COVID-19 status, age in years and sex. HLA class I and class II types, where available, came from metadata supplied by the sample provider rather than from assay-based typing.

General findings and caveats noted by the study authors: The quantity of clinical and demographic metadata differed by source and by participant and was supplied without curation.

Collaborating institutions collected whole blood in K2EDTA tubes following their own protocols. For TCRbeta analysis, collaborators shipped samples as frozen whole blood, isolated PBMCs, or DNA extracted from either of those sample types. Sequenced: peripheral blood. The receptor's source is a woman of 80 years or more with active or convalescent COVID-19. The receptor chain draws on TRBV5-5 and TRBJ1-5; confidence is insufficient to name the D gene. The DNA is as follows: TGTGCCAGCAGCTTGGTCCCTGATCAGCCCCAGCATTTT. Translated, it gives CASSLVPDQPQHF.